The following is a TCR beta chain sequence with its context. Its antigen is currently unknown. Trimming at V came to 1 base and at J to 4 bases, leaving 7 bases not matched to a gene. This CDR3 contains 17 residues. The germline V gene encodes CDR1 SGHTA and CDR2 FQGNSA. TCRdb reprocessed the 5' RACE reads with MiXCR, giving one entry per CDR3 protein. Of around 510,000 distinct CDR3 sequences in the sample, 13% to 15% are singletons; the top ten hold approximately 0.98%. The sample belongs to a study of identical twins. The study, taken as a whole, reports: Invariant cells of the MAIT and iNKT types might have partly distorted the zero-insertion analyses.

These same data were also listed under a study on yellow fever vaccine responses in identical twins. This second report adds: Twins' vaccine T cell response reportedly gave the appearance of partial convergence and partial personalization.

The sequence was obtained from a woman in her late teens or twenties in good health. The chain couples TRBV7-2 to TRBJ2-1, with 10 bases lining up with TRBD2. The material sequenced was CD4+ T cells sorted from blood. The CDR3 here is CASSLGASGGVYNEQFF. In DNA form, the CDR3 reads TGTGCCAGCAGCTTAGGAGCGAGCGGGGGGGTTTACAATGAGCAGTTCTTC.